The 15 T cell receptor beta chains in this list originate from one sample, sequenced in a study of graft-versus-host responses after intestinal transplantation. The protocol was immunoSEQ multiplex PCR, while the TCRdb copy is restricted to in-frame clones and leaves out a portion. The data contain 130,000 to 150,000 clones, about nine tenths of them singletons. For these receptors, no antigen is known. Source: unstimulated CD4+ T cells sorted from spleen or lymph node cells, taken before intestinal transplant. The receptor set was obtained from a human donor who received an intestinal transplant.

The chain combines TRBV28 with TRBJ2-7; 7 bases line up with TRBD1. The junction had 7 bases not matched to a gene; V was cut back by 2 bases and J by 0 bases. Germline values: CDR1 MDHEN, CDR2 SYDVKM. CDR3 length equals 16 residues. The CDR3 region has the DNA TGTGCCAGCAGTTTAGAGCCAGGGGGTTACTCCTACGAGCAGTACTTC. Translation: CASSLEPGGYSYEQYF.

The genes are TRBV11-2 and TRBJ1-5; D call uncertain. There are 13 residues in the CDR3. Germline V gene lookup returns CDR1 SGHAT and CDR2 FQNNGV. V was clipped by 1 base and J by 5 bases, with 6 bases between them. The CDR3 spells CASSLATDQPQHF. Written as DNA, the CDR3 is TGTGCCAGCAGCTTAGCAACAGATCAGCCCCAGCATTTT.

This chain links TRBV4-1 with TRBJ1-2, with D unresolved. Trimming took off 5 bases at V and 4 bases at J, with 20 bases between the two ends. Germline CDR1 is MGHRA and CDR2 is YSYEKL. CDR3 length: 16 residues. CDR3 region: CASSYPWGGKGYGYTF. The DNA of the CDR3 is TGCGCCAGCAGCTACCCCTGGGGAGGGAAGGGCTATGGCTACACCTTC.

The chain has TRBV28 and TRBJ2-3, with TRBD2 matching over 15 bases. Germline CDR1 MDHEN, CDR2 SYDVKM. The CDR3 sequence is 18 residues long. The J segment lost 2 bases and the V segment lost 5 bases, leaving 8 bases of the junction unmatched. In nucleotides, the CDR3 is TGTGCCAGCAGTCGCCCGGGACTAGCGGGAGGAACCACAGATACGCAGTATTTT. Translation: CASSRPGLAGGTTDTQYF.

This clone was seen once. The chain couples TRBV28 to TRBJ2-2, with unresolved D. Trimming removed 2 bases from V and 6 bases from J, with 4 bases in between. Per germline, CDR1 MDHEN and CDR2 SYDVKM. The CDR3 spans 12 residues. Here the CDR3 DNA reads TGTGCCAGCAGTTTAATGTCCGGGGAGCTGTTTTTT. It yields the protein CASSLMSGELFF.

This chain joins TRBV9 and TRBJ2-5; the match to TRBD1 covers 9 bases. The closer fit of TRBJ2-7 to the DNA end suggests the J call may be wrong. The CDR3 sequence is 13 residues long. Germline CDR1 is SGDLS and CDR2 is YYNGEE. DNA of the CDR3: TGTGCCAGCCAGACAGGGGGTGAAGGCGAGCAGTACTTC. Translated: CASQTGGEGEQYF.

The chain joins TRBV5-1 to TRBJ2-1; D is unclear. The CDR3 has 15 residues. Germline V gene lookup returns CDR1 SGHRS and CDR2 YFSETQ. V lost 0 bases and J 3 bases, leaving 10 bases between the germline ends. CDR3: CASSLAELFYNEQFF. CDR3 in DNA: TGCGCCAGCAGCTTGGCCGAACTCTTCTACAATGAGCAGTTCTTC. Looking up the rest from reference TRBV5-1 and TRBJ2-1 gives the full variable domain: KAGVTQTPRYLIKTRGQQVTLSCSPISGHRSVSWYQQTPGQGLQFLFEYFSETQRNKGNFPGRFSGRQFSNSRSEMNVSTLELGDSALYLCASSLAELFYNEQFFGPGTRLTVL.

The table lists this clone with a count of one. The J gene is TRBJ2-6, the V gene TRBV5-6; a weak D match, TRBD1 (5 bases). The CDR3 length is 16 residues. The ends were cut back, 1 base at V and 1 base at J, with 9 bases in the middle. Germline loops: CDR1 SGHDT, CDR2 YYEEEE. This CDR3 is CASSLSPGSGANVLTF. Here the CDR3 DNA reads TGTGCCAGCAGCTTGTCCCCAGGGTCTGGGGCCAACGTCCTGACTTTC.

CDR3 nucleotides: TGTGCCAGCAATCGGAGCGGGAGGCTCAATGAGCAGTTCTTC. It codes for CASNRSGRLNEQFF. V usage is TRBV28 and J usage is TRBJ2-1, with 9 bases identical to TRBD2. CDR1 is MDHEN, CDR2 SYDVKM, per germline. Trimming removed 7 bases from V and 6 bases from J; junction bases left unmatched: 7. This CDR3 comprises 14 residues.

Only one count was recorded for this clone. The V call is TRBV28, the J call TRBJ2-5, with D perhaps TRBD1 or TRBD2 (6 bases each). This CDR3 contains 17 residues. Germline V gene data show CDR1 as MDHEN and CDR2 as SYDVKM. V lost 3 bases and J 4 bases, leaving 21 bases between the germline ends. CDR3 bases: TGTGCCAGCAGTTTTTGGGTTAGGGGGGCGCAGGTAGAGACCCAGTACTTC. Translating gives CASSFWVRGAQVETQYF.

V is TRBV6-1 and J is TRBJ1-5; 8 nucleotides match TRBD1. The CDR3 totals 13 residues. Germline-derived CDR1 and CDR2 are MNHNS and SASEGT. V trimming: 7 bases; J trimming: 4 bases; junction bases outside the gene matches: 3. CDR3 amino acids: CASNRDRNQPQHF. The CDR3 nucleotides read TGTGCCAGCAACCGGGACAGGAATCAGCCCCAGCATTTT.

This chain links TRBV28 with TRBJ2-7; TRBD1 matches 11 bases. This CDR3 spans 13 amino acids. The ends lost 10 bases at V and 5 bases at J; junction bases unmatched: 7. Germline CDR1 and CDR2: MDHEN and SYDVKM. The DNA for the CDR3 is TGTGCCATCAGGACAGGGGGCGGAAACGAGCAGTACTTC. This codes for CAIRTGGGNEQYF.

V usage is TRBV19 and J usage is TRBJ2-1, with 7 bases identical to TRBD2. V gave up 5 bases and J gave up 7 bases; unmatched junction bases: 11. The CDR3 has 15 residues. The germline CDR1 and CDR2 sequences are LNHDA and SQIVND (reference sequence). The CDR3 region is CASSSRLAPRNEQFF. The CDR3 DNA sequence: TGTGCCAGTAGTTCGCGACTAGCACCTCGGAATGAGCAGTTCTTC.

The gene calls are TRBV5-4 and TRBJ1-6; weak D call: TRBD1 (6 bases). CDR1 is SGHNT and CDR2 is YYREEE in the germline V gene (reference sequence). Trimming pared 4 bases from V and 6 bases from J, leaving 29 bases between. This CDR3 spans 20 amino acids. In nucleotides, the CDR3 is TGTGCCAGCAGCCCTTTCCTCACTCCCGGTCAACAGGGCCCTAATTCACCCCTCCACTTT. This codes for CASSPFLTPGQQGPNSPLHF.

This chain connects TRBV28 to TRBJ1-2; no reliable D call. Trimming took off 2 bases at V and 3 bases at J, with 10 bases between the two ends. Looked up from germline, CDR1 is MDHEN and CDR2 is SYDVKM. The CDR3 is made up of 14 amino acids. The CDR3 coding sequence is TGTGCCAGCAGTTTAGGGTCCGGTCACTATGGCTACACCTTC. It translates to CASSLGSGHYGYTF.